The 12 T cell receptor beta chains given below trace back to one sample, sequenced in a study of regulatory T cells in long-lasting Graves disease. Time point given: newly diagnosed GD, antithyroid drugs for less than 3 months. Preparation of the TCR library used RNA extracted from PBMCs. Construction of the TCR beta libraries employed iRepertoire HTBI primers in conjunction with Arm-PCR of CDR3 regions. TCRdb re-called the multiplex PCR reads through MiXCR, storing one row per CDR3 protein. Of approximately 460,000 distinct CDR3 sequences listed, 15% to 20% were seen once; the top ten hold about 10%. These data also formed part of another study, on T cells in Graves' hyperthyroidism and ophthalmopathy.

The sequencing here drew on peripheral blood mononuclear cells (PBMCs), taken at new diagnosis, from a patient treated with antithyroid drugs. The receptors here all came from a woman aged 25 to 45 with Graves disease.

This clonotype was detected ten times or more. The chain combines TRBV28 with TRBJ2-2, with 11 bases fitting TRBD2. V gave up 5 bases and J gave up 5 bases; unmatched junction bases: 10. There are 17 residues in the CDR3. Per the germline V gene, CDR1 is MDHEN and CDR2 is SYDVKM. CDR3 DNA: TGTGCCAGCAGTGCCCTAGGTAGCGGGAGGGGAACCGGGGAGCTGTTTTTT. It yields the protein CASSALGSGRGTGELFF. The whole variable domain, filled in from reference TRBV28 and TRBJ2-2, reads DVKVTQSSRYLVKRTGEKVFLECVQDMDHENMFWYRQDPGLGLRLIYFSYDVKMKEKGDIPEGYSVSREKKERFSLILESASTNQTSMYLCASSALGSGRGTGELFFGEGSRLTVL.

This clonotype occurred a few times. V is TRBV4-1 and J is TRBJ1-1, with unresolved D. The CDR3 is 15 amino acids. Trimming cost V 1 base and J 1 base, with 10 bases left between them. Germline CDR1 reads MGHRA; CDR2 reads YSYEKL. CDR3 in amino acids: CASSQGWQTNTEAFF. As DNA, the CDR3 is TGCGCCAGCAGCCAAGGCTGGCAGACGAACACTGAAGCTTTCTTT.

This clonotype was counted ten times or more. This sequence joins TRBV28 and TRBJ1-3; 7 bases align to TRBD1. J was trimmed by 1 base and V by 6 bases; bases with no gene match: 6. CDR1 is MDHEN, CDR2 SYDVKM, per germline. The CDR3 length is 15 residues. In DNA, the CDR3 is TGTGCCAGCAGCCCCGGGGACAGTTCTGGAAACACCATATATTTT. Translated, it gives CASSPGDSSGNTIYF.

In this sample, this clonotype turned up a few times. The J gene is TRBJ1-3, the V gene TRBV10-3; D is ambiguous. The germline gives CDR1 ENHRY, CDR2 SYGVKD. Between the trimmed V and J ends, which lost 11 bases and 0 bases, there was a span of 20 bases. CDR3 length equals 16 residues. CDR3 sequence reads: CAVTGEGLTSGNTIYF. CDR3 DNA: TGTGCCGTCACCGGGGAGGGCCTGACCTCTGGAAACACCATATATTTT.

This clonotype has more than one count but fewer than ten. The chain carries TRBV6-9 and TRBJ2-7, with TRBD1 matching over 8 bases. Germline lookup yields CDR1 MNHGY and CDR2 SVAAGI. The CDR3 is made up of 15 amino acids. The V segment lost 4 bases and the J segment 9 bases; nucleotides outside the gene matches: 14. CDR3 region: CASSWTGQKNRGQYF. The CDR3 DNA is TGTGCCAGCAGTTGGACAGGGCAGAAGAACCGAGGGCAGTACTTC.

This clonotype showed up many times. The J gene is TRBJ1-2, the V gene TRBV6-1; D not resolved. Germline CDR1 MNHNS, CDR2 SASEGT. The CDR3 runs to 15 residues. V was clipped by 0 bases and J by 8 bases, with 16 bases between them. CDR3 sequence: CASSEARDMHFGYTF. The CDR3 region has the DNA TGTGCCAGCAGTGAAGCGAGGGATATGCATTTCGGCTACACCTTC.

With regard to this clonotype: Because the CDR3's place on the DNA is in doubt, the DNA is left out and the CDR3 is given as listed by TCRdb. CDR3 sequence reads: CASSQGSSRGQYFGPGTDTQYF. The V and J genes are TRBV4-2 and TRBJ2-3; the table calls TRBD1, which could not be checked here. The CDR3 has 22 residues if both end residues are counted. From germline, CDR1 is LGHNA and CDR2 YNFKEQ.

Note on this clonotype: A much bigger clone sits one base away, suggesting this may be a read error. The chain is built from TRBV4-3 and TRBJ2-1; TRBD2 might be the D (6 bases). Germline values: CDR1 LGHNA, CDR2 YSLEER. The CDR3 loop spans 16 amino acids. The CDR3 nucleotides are TGCGCCAGCAGCCAAGGCTGGAGGGAGTTGGACAATGAGCAGTCCTTC. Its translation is CASSQGWRELDNEQSF.

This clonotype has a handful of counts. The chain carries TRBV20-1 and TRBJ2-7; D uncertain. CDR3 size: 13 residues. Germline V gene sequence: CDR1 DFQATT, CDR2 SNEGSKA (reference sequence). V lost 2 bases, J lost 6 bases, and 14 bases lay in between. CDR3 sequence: CSARMGFLGEQYF. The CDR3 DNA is TGCAGTGCTAGAATGGGGTTTCTAGGCGAGCAGTACTTC.

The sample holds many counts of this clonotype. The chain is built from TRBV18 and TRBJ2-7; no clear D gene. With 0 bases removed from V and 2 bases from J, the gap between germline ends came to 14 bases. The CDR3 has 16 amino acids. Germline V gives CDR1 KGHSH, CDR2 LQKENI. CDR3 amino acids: CASSPPGGVLAYEQYF. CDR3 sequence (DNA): TGTGCCAGCTCACCACCGGGTGGAGTTCTCGCCTACGAGCAGTACTTC.

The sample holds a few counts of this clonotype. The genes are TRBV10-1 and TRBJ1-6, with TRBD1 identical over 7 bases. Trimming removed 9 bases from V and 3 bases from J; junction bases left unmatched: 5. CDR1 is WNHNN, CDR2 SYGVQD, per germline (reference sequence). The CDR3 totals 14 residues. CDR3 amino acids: CARVTGVYNSPLHF. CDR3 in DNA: TGCGCCAGGGTTACAGGGGTCTATAATTCACCCCTCCACTTT.

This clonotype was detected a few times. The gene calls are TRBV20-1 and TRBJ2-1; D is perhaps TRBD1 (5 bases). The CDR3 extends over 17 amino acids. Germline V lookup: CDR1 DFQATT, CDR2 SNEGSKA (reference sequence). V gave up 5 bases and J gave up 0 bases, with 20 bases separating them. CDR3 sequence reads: CSAVVTQATSSYNEQFF. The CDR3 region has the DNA TGCAGTGCTGTGGTGACACAGGCGACCAGCTCCTACAATGAGCAGTTCTTC.